A selection of T cell receptor beta chains follows, all from one sample in a study of T cell therapy after organ transplantation. Produced via immunoSEQ multiplex PCR; TCRdb's table is partial and in-frame only. The repertoire consists of approximately 20,000 clones, with roughly four fifths occurring once and the leading ten covering roughly a tenth. What these receptors recognize is not known. The sample here was CD8+ T cells from blood, taken after autologous CMV-specific T cell therapy. The receptors stem from a human patient who had received a solid organ transplant and had CMV disease. Some T cells may be provided by the graft donor. CDR3s include the opening cysteine and the closing phenylalanine or tryptophan. Each record gives: CDR3 protein, V gene, J gene.

CASTLSTGTDYYNEQFF	TRBV4-2	TRBJ2-1
CASSSWGNYGYTF	TRBV27	TRBJ1-2
CASSRYAGTSGEASPNEQFF	TRBV4-2	TRBJ2-1
CASNPREGGNTEAFF	TRBV7-3	TRBJ1-1
CASSLPDNEQFF	TRBV27	TRBJ2-1
CAWSPQQGLSYGYTF	TRBV30	TRBJ1-2
CASSPPGGGRDTQYF	TRBV11-2	TRBJ2-3
CASSLFGGGTYEQYF	TRBV27	TRBJ2-7
CAWSVGGGELFF	TRBV30	TRBJ2-2
CASSQEGNSGNTIYF	TRBV5-4	TRBJ1-3
CASSARQERNYGYTF	TRBV9	TRBJ1-2
CASSIGYRGQETQYF	TRBV19	TRBJ2-5
CASSAGTGSYEQYF	TRBV4-3	TRBJ2-7
CASSSGQGGDTGELFF	TRBV6-4	TRBJ2-2
CASSDQGQVYEQYF	TRBV7-3	TRBJ2-7
CASSPPSGSYEQYF	TRBV18	TRBJ2-7
CASSSRADAFYEQYF	TRBV27	TRBJ2-7
CASSLDWPGTEPLVGYTF	TRBV11-2	TRBJ1-2
CASSKGRNRVNSPLHF	TRBV21-1	TRBJ1-6
CASSPSPTGQTQYF	TRBV27	TRBJ2-5
CASSPGGEHPYEQYF	TRBV5-6	TRBJ2-7
CASSLEFRASTEAFF	TRBV11-1	TRBJ1-1
CASSGSMNTEAFF	TRBV2	TRBJ1-1
CAISEMGLSNEQFF	TRBV10-3	TRBJ2-1